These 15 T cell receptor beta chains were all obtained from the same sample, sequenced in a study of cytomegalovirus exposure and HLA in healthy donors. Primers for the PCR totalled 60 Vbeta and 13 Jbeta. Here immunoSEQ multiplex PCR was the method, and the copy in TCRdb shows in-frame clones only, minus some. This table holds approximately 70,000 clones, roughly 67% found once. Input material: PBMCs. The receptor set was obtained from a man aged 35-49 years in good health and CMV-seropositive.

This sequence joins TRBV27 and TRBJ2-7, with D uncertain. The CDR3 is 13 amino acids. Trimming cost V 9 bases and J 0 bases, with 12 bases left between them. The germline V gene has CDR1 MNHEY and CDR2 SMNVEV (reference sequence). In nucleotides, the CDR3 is TGTGCCAGTAGTGAATGGAGCTCCTACGAGCAGTACTTC. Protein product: CASSEWSSYEQYF.

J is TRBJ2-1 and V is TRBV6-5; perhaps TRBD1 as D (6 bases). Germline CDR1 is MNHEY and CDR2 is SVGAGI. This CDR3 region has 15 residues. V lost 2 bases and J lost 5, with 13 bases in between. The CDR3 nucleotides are TGTGCCAGCAGTTACGGGGGCCTGAGGGACAATGAGCAGTTCTTC. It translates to CASSYGGLRDNEQFF.

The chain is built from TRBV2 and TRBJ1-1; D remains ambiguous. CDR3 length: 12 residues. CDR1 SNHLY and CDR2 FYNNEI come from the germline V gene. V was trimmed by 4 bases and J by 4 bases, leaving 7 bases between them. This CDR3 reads CASSVLSTEAFF. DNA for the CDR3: TGTGCCAGCAGTGTGTTGAGCACTGAAGCTTTCTTT. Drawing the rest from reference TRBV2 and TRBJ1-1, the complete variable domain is EPEVTQTPSHQVTQMGQEVILRCVPISNHLYFYWYRQILGQKVEFLVSFYNNEISEKSEIFDDQFSVERPDGSNFTLKIRSTKLEDSAMYFCASSVLSTEAFFGQGTRLTVV.

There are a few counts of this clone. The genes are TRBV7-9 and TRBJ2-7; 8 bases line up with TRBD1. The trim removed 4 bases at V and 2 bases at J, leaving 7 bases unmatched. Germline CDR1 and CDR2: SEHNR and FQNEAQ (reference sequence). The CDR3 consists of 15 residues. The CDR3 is CASSSDRGIAYEQYF. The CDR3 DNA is TGTGCCAGCAGCTCCGACAGGGGCATAGCCTACGAGCAGTACTTC.

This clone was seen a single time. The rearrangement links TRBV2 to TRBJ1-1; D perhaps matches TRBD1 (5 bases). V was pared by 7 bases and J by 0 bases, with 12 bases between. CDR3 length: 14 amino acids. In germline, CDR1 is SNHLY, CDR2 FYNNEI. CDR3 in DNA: TGTGCCAGCACCCGGGACTTAATGAACACTGAAGCTTTCTTT. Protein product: CASTRDLMNTEAFF.

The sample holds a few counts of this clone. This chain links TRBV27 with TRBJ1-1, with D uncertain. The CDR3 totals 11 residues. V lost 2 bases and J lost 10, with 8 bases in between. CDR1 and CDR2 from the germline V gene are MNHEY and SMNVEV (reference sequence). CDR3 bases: TGTGCCAGCAGTTTAGGGAGAGTAGCTTTCTTT. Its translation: CASSLGRVAFF.

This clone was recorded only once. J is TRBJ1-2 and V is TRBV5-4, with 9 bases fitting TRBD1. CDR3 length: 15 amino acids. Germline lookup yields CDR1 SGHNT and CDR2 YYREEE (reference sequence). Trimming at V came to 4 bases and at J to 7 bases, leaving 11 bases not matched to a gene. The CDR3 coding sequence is TGTGCCAGCAGCCCCCCTCCCGGGACAGGGAGTGGCTACACCTTC. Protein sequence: CASSPPPGTGSGYTF.

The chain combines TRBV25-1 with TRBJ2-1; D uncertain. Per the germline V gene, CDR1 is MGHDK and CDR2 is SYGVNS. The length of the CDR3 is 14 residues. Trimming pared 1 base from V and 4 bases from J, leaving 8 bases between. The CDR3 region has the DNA TGTGCCAGCAGTGAATTGAGGCCTTACAATGAGCAGTTCTTC. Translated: CASSELRPYNEQFF.

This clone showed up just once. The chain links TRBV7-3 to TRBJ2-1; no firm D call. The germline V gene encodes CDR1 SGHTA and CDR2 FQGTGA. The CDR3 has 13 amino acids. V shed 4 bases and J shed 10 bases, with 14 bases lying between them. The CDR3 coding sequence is TGTGCCAGCAGCTGGGTCCCAGGCGACGAGCAGTTCTTC. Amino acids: CASSWVPGDEQFF. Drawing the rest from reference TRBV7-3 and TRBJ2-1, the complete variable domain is GAGVSQTPSNKVTEKGKYVELRCDPISGHTALYWYRQSLGQGPEFLIYFQGTGAADDSGLPNDRFFAVRPEGSVSTLKIQRTERGDSAVYLCASSWVPGDEQFFGPGTRLTVL.

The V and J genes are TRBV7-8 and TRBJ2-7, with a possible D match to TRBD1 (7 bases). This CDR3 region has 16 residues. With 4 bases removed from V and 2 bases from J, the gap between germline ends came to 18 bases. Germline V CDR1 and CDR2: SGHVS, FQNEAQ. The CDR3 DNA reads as TGTGCCAGCAGCTCATACAGGGGACTCCAAGCCTACGAGCAGTACTTC. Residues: CASSSYRGLQAYEQYF.

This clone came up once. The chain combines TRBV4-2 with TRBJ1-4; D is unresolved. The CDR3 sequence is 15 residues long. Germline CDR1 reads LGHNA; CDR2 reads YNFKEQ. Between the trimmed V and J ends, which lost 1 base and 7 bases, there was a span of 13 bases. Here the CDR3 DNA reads TGTGCCAGCAGCCAAGTGGGCGGGTCGGGTGAAAAACTGTTTTTT. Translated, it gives CASSQVGGSGEKLFF.

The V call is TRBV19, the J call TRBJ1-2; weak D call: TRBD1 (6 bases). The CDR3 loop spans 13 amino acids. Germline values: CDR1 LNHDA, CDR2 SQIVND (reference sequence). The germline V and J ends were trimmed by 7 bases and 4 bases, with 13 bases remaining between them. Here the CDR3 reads CASTPQGAYGYTF. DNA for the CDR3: TGTGCCAGTACCCCACAGGGCGCCTATGGCTACACCTTC.

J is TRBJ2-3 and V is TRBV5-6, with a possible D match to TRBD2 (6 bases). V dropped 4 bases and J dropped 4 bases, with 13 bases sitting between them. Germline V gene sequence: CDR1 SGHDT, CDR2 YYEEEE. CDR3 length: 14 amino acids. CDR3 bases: TGTGCCAGCAGCGGAGGGCTTTGGGCAGATACGCAGTATTTT. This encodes CASSGGLWADTQYF.

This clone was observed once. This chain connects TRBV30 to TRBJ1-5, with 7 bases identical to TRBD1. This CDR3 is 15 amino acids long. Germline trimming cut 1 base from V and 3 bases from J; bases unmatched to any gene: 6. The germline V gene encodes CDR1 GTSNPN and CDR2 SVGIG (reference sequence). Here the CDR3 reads CAWSAGQDYNQPQHF. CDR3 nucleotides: TGTGCCTGGAGTGCCGGACAGGACTACAATCAGCCCCAGCATTTT.

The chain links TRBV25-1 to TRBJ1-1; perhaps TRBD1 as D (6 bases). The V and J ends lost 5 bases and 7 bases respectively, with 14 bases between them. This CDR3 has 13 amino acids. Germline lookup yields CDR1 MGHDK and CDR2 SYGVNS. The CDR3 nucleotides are TGTGCCAGCAGTCATCAGGGGTTAGGTGAAGCTTTCTTT. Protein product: CASSHQGLGEAFF.